One T cell receptor (beta chain) is described in this entry. No antigen is known for it. Separate from the roughly 700-subject first cohort, the roughly 110-subject validation cohort was the one that the donors belonged to. The repertoire was sequenced with immunoSEQ multiplex PCR; TCRdb's copy has only in-frame clones and lacks some. The sample shows roughly 200,000 clones, roughly 81% of them seen only once. The entry originates in a study of cytomegalovirus exposure and HLA in healthy donors. Overall study results and limits: Most TCR sequences proved rare, with some public TCRs found in many donors.

This CDR3 has 16 amino acids. CDR1 is MNHEY and CDR2 is SVGAGI in the germline V gene. V lost 2 bases and J lost 5; bases outside the gene matches: 7. The source of this sequence is a woman younger than 45 in good health and CMV-seronegative. The chain employs TRBV6-5 and TRBJ1-1; TRBD1 matches at 11 bases. Sequenced input: PBMCs. The CDR3 spells CASSYGFGTGGTEAFF. CDR3 nucleotide sequence: TGTGCCAGCAGTTACGGCTTCGGGACAGGGGGGACTGAAGCTTTCTTT.